Shown below are 30 T cell receptor beta chains from a single sample sequenced in a study of cytomegalovirus exposure and HLA in healthy donors. Profiling relied on immunoSEQ multiplex PCR, and the TCRdb table lists in-frame clones only, not all of them. Counted here are roughly 330,000 clones, about nine tenths occurring once; the ten biggest clones make up roughly 1.2%. Material: PBMCs. Every receptor here comes from a woman in her 30s in good health and CMV-seropositive.

The rearrangement joins TRBV28 to TRBJ1-2; TRBD1 is a possible D gene (6 bases). CDR3 size: 18 residues. V was clipped by 6 bases and J by 5 bases, with 28 bases between them. CDR1 is MDHEN and CDR2 is SYDVKM in the germline V gene. This CDR3 reads CASSKVWGYRDTGYGYTF. CDR3 bases: TGTGCCAGCAGCAAAGTTTGGGGGTATCGGGACACTGGTTATGGCTACACCTTC.

The J gene is TRBJ2-5, the V gene TRBV25-1, with TRBD1 identical over 8 bases. The CDR3 contains 17 residues. J lost 3 bases, V lost 7 bases, and 16 bases had no gene match. CDR1 and CDR2 (germline): MGHDK, SYGVNS. The CDR3 region is CASTSPGDRQLEETQYF. The CDR3 DNA reads TGTGCCAGCACCTCCCCCGGGGACAGGCAGTTGGAAGAGACCCAGTACTTC.

The chain has TRBV5-4 and TRBJ1-5; 7 bases map to TRBD1. The CDR3 totals 15 residues. Trimming at V came to 1 base and at J to 5 bases, leaving 6 bases not matched to a gene. Germline-derived CDR1 and CDR2 are SGHNT and YYREEE (reference sequence). CDR3 sequence (DNA): TGTGCCAGCAGCTTGACAGGGGCGCCGGATCAGCCCCAGCATTTT. This translates into CASSLTGAPDQPQHF.

This chain links TRBV14 with TRBJ2-5, with no clear D. The length of the CDR3 is 14 residues. Trimming removed 0 bases from V and 4 bases from J, with 9 bases in between. Looked up from germline, CDR1 is SGHDN and CDR2 is FVKESK. The CDR3 protein is CASSQERVTETQYF. For the CDR3, the DNA is TGTGCCAGCAGCCAAGAAAGAGTGACAGAGACCCAGTACTTC.

The genes are TRBV4-1 and TRBJ2-1, with no clear D. The CDR3 extends over 11 amino acids. Germline V lookup: CDR1 MGHRA, CDR2 YSYEKL. Deletions cut 1 base from V and 9 bases from J, with 4 bases between. DNA for the CDR3: TGCGCCAGCAGCCAAGGCCTTGAGCAGTTCTTC. Protein: CASSQGLEQFF.

V and J are TRBV14 and TRBJ2-7; a possible D gene is TRBD1 (6 bases). CDR1 and CDR2 (germline): SGHDN, FVKESK. The V end lost 1 base, the J end lost 2 bases, and 12 bases lay between the germline ends. CDR3 length equals 15 residues. The CDR3 protein is CASSQGSGAAYEQYF. The CDR3 DNA reads as TGTGCCAGCAGCCAAGGCTCAGGGGCTGCCTACGAGCAGTACTTC.

This chain uses TRBV7-2 with TRBJ2-2, with D possibly being TRBD1 (5 bases). V lost 5 bases to trimming and J lost 13 bases, with 14 bases between them. Germline V lookup: CDR1 SGHTA, CDR2 FQGNSA. The CDR3 spans 12 residues. The chain's CDR3 is CASSEVGRTLFF. CDR3 coding DNA: TGTGCCAGCAGCGAGGTGGGGCGAACGCTGTTTTTT.

This chain connects TRBV6-1 to TRBJ1-1; D not resolved. The CDR3 runs to 14 residues. CDR1 is MNHNS and CDR2 is SASEGT in the germline V gene. The V and J ends lost 6 bases and 0 bases respectively, with 11 bases between them. CDR3 residues: CASRWITLNTEAFF. CDR3 DNA sequence: TGTGCCAGCAGATGGATTACACTGAACACTGAAGCTTTCTTT.

This clone was found a few times. The rearrangement joins TRBV28 to TRBJ2-1; tentative D call: TRBD2 (5 bases). The V end lost 1 base, the J end lost 4 bases, and 14 bases lay between the germline ends. The germline V gene has CDR1 MDHEN and CDR2 SYDVKM. The CDR3 runs to 16 residues. The CDR3 coding sequence is TGTGCCAGCAGTTTATCGGGGATGAGGCAGTACAATGAGCAGTTCTTC. It is translated as CASSLSGMRQYNEQFF. Combining the CDR3 with reference TRBV28 and TRBJ2-1 gives the whole variable domain DVKVTQSSRYLVKRTGEKVFLECVQDMDHENMFWYRQDPGLGLRLIYFSYDVKMKEKGDIPEGYSVSREKKERFSLILESASTNQTSMYLCASSLSGMRQYNEQFFGPGTRLTVL.

CDR3: CSVEGEGYEQYF. For the CDR3, the DNA is TGCAGCGTTGAGGGGGAAGGCTACGAGCAGTACTTC. The chain uses TRBV29-1 and TRBJ2-7, with D perhaps TRBD1 or TRBD2 (5 bases each). The ends were cut back, 3 bases at V and 3 bases at J, with 9 bases in the middle. Germline CDR1 and CDR2: SQVTM and ANQGSEA. This CDR3 is 12 amino acids long.

This rearrangement joins TRBV7-3 to TRBJ2-3; 12 bases are a match to TRBD2. The V segment lost 2 bases and the J segment 5 bases; nucleotides outside the gene matches: 5. The CDR3 has 16 residues. Germline V gene sequence: CDR1 SGHTA, CDR2 FQGTGA. This chain's CDR3 is CASSLPSGRAKDTQYF. Here the CDR3 DNA reads TGTGCCAGCAGCTTACCTAGCGGGAGGGCCAAAGATACGCAGTATTTT.

This rearrangement joins TRBV7-2 to TRBJ2-7; D possibly uses TRBD1 or TRBD2 (6 bases each). CDR1 is SGHTA, CDR2 FQGNSA, per germline. The CDR3 loop spans 13 amino acids. V lost 5 bases to trimming and J lost 12 bases, with 20 bases between them. The CDR3 DNA reads as TGTGCCAGCAGCCCGGGGACACAGGGACTTTCGTACTTC. It encodes CASSPGTQGLSYF.

The V gene is TRBV28, the J gene TRBJ1-1; D is undetermined. The CDR3 contains 11 residues. Trimming pared 1 base from V and 11 bases from J, leaving 8 bases between. Germline V CDR1 and CDR2: MDHEN, SYDVKM. The CDR3 is CASSLSSTAFF. CDR3 nucleotides: TGTGCCAGCAGTTTATCCAGTACGGCTTTCTTT.

The chain combines TRBV19 with TRBJ1-1; no clear D gene. CDR1 LNHDA and CDR2 SQIVND come from the germline V gene (reference sequence). V lost 3 bases and J lost 6, with 11 bases in between. This CDR3 has 13 residues. The CDR3 loop reads CASSITPRAEAFF. DNA of the CDR3: TGTGCCAGTAGTATTACCCCAAGGGCTGAAGCTTTCTTT. The full variable domain, rest sourced from reference TRBV19 and TRBJ1-1, is DGGITQSPKYLFRKEGQNVTLSCEQNLNHDAMYWYRQDPGQGLRLIYYSQIVNDFQKGDIAEGYSVSREKKESFPLTVTSAQKNPTAFYLCASSITPRAEAFFGQGTRLTVV.

This clone was counted a few times. This rearrangement joins TRBV28 to TRBJ1-2; D gene ambiguous. CDR1 and CDR2 (germline): MDHEN, SYDVKM. This CDR3 is built from 15 residues. The V gene lost 3 bases and the J gene lost 3 bases, with 14 bases spanning the gap. The CDR3 is CASSFVAENYYGYTF. CDR3 DNA: TGTGCCAGCAGTTTTGTGGCAGAGAACTACTATGGCTACACCTTC.

V usage is TRBV15 and J usage is TRBJ2-7, with 12 bases lining up with TRBD2. Germline V gene data show CDR1 as LNHNV and CDR2 as YYDKDF (reference sequence). This CDR3 has 21 amino acids. V shed 4 bases and J 3 bases; nucleotides not matched to a gene: 22. CDR3 loop: CATSTPPLTSGRTVSVYEQYF. Written as DNA, the CDR3 is TGTGCCACCAGCACACCCCCCCTAACTAGCGGGAGGACTGTTAGCGTCTACGAGCAGTACTTC.

The genes are TRBV5-5 and TRBJ2-1, with 7 bases aligning to TRBD1. This CDR3 is built from 15 residues. Germline assignment: CDR1 SGHKS and CDR2 YYEKEE (reference sequence). V was clipped by 3 bases and J by 7 bases; unmatched bases: 10. The CDR3 coding sequence is TGTGCCAGCAGCTCTGCCTGGGACAGAGAAAATGAGCAGTTCTTC. Its translation is CASSSAWDRENEQFF.

The V gene is TRBV5-1, the J gene TRBJ2-1, with a weak D call TRBD2 (5 bases). Looked up from germline, CDR1 is SGHRS and CDR2 is YFSETQ. The CDR3 runs 14 residues. Deletions cut 5 bases from V and 7 bases from J, with 16 bases between. The CDR3 here is CASSDYQDHNEQFF. The CDR3 region has the DNA TGCGCCAGCAGTGACTACCAGGACCATAATGAGCAGTTCTTC.

The V and J genes are TRBV29-1 and TRBJ1-2; 7 bases match TRBD1. J gave up 4 bases and V 7 bases, and 9 bases lay outside the gene matches. The CDR3 length is 13 residues. Germline V lookup: CDR1 SQVTM, CDR2 ANQGSEA. The CDR3 reads CSGGTDETYGYTF. Written as DNA, the CDR3 is TGCAGCGGAGGGACAGACGAAACCTATGGCTACACCTTC.

The V gene is TRBV19, the J gene TRBJ1-5; D is unclear. The V end lost 5 bases, the J end lost 6 bases, and 11 bases lay between the germline ends. CDR3 length equals 13 residues. CDR1 LNHDA and CDR2 SQIVND come from the germline V gene (reference sequence). The CDR3: CASSVGLGQPQHF. The CDR3, as DNA: TGTGCCAGTAGTGTCGGGTTAGGTCAGCCCCAGCATTTT.

The chain has TRBV6-5 and TRBJ2-1; D is perhaps TRBD1 or TRBD2 (5 bases each). The CDR3 totals 13 residues. Trimming cost V 2 bases and J 10 bases, with 12 bases left between them. CDR1 and CDR2 from the germline V gene are MNHEY and SVGAGI. This CDR3 is CASSYRGALEQFF. The DNA of the CDR3 is TGTGCCAGCAGTTACCGAGGGGCACTGGAGCAGTTCTTC.

This chain joins TRBV29-1 and TRBJ1-5; D remains ambiguous. V gave up 5 bases and J gave up 4 bases, with 15 bases separating them. Germline values: CDR1 SQVTM, CDR2 ANQGSEA. The length of the CDR3 is 14 residues. CDR3 residues: CSVLDGGSNQPQHF. The DNA for the CDR3 is TGCAGCGTTCTCGACGGAGGGAGTAATCAGCCCCAGCATTTT.

Only one count was recorded for this clone. The chain has TRBV6-1 and TRBJ1-3; no firm D call. Germline CDR1 reads MNHNS; CDR2 reads SASEGT. Trimming removed 6 bases from V and 0 bases from J, with 9 bases in between. The CDR3 loop spans 14 amino acids. The CDR3 spells CASRRDLSGNTIYF. The CDR3 nucleotides read TGTGCCAGCAGGCGGGATCTCTCTGGAAACACCATATATTTT.

The CDR3 bases are TGTGCCAGCAGCTTGGAGGCGGTAAGCGCAGAGACCCAGTACTTC. Protein sequence: CASSLEAVSAETQYF. The chain recombines TRBV5-5 with TRBJ2-5, with unresolved D. Germline CDR1 and CDR2: SGHKS and YYEKEE (reference sequence). The V and J ends lost 0 bases and 4 bases respectively, with 13 bases between them. The CDR3 is 15 amino acids.

The chain combines TRBV20-1 with TRBJ1-2, with no clear D. Germline CDR1 DFQATT, CDR2 SNEGSKA (reference sequence). This CDR3 region has 11 residues. The V and J ends lost 6 bases and 3 bases respectively, with 8 bases between them. The CDR3 region is CSAFDYYGYTF. For the CDR3, the DNA is TGCAGTGCCTTCGACTACTATGGCTACACCTTC.

The chain employs TRBV27 and TRBJ1-2; 7 nucleotides line up with TRBD1. V trimming: 4 bases; J trimming: 4 bases; junction bases outside the gene matches: 9. The CDR3 is made up of 15 amino acids. CDR1 is MNHEY, CDR2 SMNVEV, per germline (reference sequence). The CDR3 region is CASSSSWGQTYGYTF. As DNA, the CDR3 is TGTGCCAGCAGTTCTTCCTGGGGACAGACCTATGGCTACACCTTC.

The rearrangement links TRBV5-1 to TRBJ2-2, with 9 nucleotides matching TRBD2. The CDR3 is 16 amino acids. V lost 4 bases and J lost 3; bases outside the gene matches: 7. Looked up from germline, CDR1 is SGHRS and CDR2 is YFSETQ. The CDR3 DNA reads TGCGCCAGCAGCCCAGGACTAGCGACGGACACCGGGGAGCTGTTTTTT. Its translation: CASSPGLATDTGELFF.

The V gene is TRBV27, the J gene TRBJ2-7, with D unresolved. The CDR3 runs to 13 residues. Germline V lookup: CDR1 MNHEY, CDR2 SMNVEV (reference sequence). Trimming pared 2 bases from V and 2 bases from J, leaving 7 bases between. CDR3 sequence (DNA): TGTGCCAGCAGTTTAACTCTACCCTACGAGCAGTACTTC. It yields the protein CASSLTLPYEQYF.

The rearrangement uses TRBV5-6 and TRBJ2-7, with D possibly called TRBD1 or TRBD2 (5 bases each). Germline V gene lookup returns CDR1 SGHDT and CDR2 YYEEEE. The ends were cut back, 1 base at V and 4 bases at J, with 12 bases in the middle. The CDR3 loop spans 14 amino acids. Here the CDR3 reads CASSLYGAVYEQYF. CDR3 coding DNA: TGTGCCAGCAGCTTGTACGGGGCGGTATACGAGCAGTACTTC.

Notes on this clone: Other DNA variants within this sample encode the same CDR3. The CDR3 DNA follows: TGCGCCAGCAGCTTGGGGGTAGGCGATGGCTACACCTTC. Translation gives CASSLGVGDGYTF. The chain joins TRBV5-1 to TRBJ1-2; D is undetermined. CDR3 length equals 13 residues. V shed 0 bases and J shed 6 bases, with 9 bases lying between them. Germline V gives CDR1 SGHRS, CDR2 YFSETQ. Looking up the rest from reference TRBV5-1 and TRBJ1-2 gives the full variable domain: KAGVTQTPRYLIKTRGQQVTLSCSPISGHRSVSWYQQTPGQGLQFLFEYFSETQRNKGNFPGRFSGRQFSNSRSEMNVSTLELGDSALYLCASSLGVGDGYTFGSGTRLTVV.